Listed below are T cell receptor beta chains from one sample, sequenced in a study of prognosis after radiotherapy for stage I lung cancer. TCRdb fed the multiplex PCR reads into MiXCR, producing one record per CDR3 protein. The sample carries around 14,000 distinct CDR3 sequences, 30% to 40% recorded once. Sequencing used PBMCs, obtained before or after stereotactic body radiation therapy (not recorded which). The receptors shown here come from a donor aged 50 or older with non-small cell lung cancer. CDR3s include the opening cysteine and the closing phenylalanine or tryptophan.

v_gene: TRBV6-1; j_gene: TRBJ1-6; CDR3aa: CASSRDRGLNSPLHF
v_gene: TRBV2; j_gene: TRBJ1-1; CDR3aa: CASSVRQGVGEAFF
v_gene: TRBV7-9; j_gene: TRBJ2-7; CDR3aa: CASSLAGQGSDEQYF
v_gene: TRBV12-3/TRBV12-4; j_gene: TRBJ2-5; CDR3aa: CASSSYHGTSRETKYF
v_gene: TRBV6-2/TRBV6-3; j_gene: TRBJ1-4; CDR3aa: CASSYSPDREKLFF
v_gene: TRBV6-1; j_gene: TRBJ1-3; CDR3aa: CASSEASTAGNTIYF
v_gene: TRBV6-1; j_gene: TRBJ2-2; CDR3aa: CASRRLGFGRGAVF
v_gene: TRBV20-1; j_gene: TRBJ2-5; CDR3aa: CSARLLGQETQYF
v_gene: TRBV15; j_gene: TRBJ2-7; CDR3aa: CATKRERGGEQYF
v_gene: TRBV6-5; j_gene: TRBJ2-1; CDR3aa: CASSYVPHDNEQFF
v_gene: TRBV5-4; j_gene: TRBJ2-3; CDR3aa: CASSFQPTSGGRTDTQYF
v_gene: TRBV28; j_gene: TRBJ2-7; CDR3aa: CASSSLGAQQYF
v_gene: TRBV20-1; j_gene: TRBJ2-2; CDR3aa: CSAFASGTNTGELFF
v_gene: TRBV24-1; j_gene: TRBJ2-3; CDR3aa: CATSLNPGTGIGDTQYF
v_gene: TRBV5-1; j_gene: TRBJ2-2; CDR3aa: CASERDINTGELFF
v_gene: TRBV6-1; j_gene: TRBJ2-1; CDR3aa: CASSGGTGDYNEQFF
v_gene: TRBV6-9; j_gene: TRBJ1-3; CDR3aa: CASSYLPTGTSGNTIYF
v_gene: TRBV7-6; j_gene: TRBJ1-2; CDR3aa: CASSLDTGDYYGYTF
v_gene: TRBV28; j_gene: TRBJ2-7; CDR3aa: CASSTRAGQQYF
v_gene: TRBV20-1; j_gene: TRBJ2-1; CDR3aa: CSARTSGGRTYNEQFF
v_gene: TRBV27; j_gene: TRBJ1-1; CDR3aa: CATRGSTEAFF
v_gene: TRBV7-9; j_gene: TRBJ2-7; CDR3aa: CASSRRLAGTRSYEQYF
v_gene: TRBV9; j_gene: TRBJ2-5; CDR3aa: CASSVWDSARGEETQYF
v_gene: TRBV11-2; j_gene: TRBJ1-6; CDR3aa: CASSLEGTGGSPLHF